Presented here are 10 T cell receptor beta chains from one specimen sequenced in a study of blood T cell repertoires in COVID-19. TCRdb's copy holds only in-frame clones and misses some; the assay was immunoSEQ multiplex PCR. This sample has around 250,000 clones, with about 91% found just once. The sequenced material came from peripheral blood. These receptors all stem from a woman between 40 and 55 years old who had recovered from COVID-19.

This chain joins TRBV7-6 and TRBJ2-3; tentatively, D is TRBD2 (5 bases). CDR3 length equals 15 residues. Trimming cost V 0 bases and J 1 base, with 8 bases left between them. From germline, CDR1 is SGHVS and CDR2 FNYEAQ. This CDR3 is CASSLADGGTDTQYF. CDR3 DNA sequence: TGTGCCAGCAGCTTAGCGGACGGGGGCACAGATACGCAGTATTTT.

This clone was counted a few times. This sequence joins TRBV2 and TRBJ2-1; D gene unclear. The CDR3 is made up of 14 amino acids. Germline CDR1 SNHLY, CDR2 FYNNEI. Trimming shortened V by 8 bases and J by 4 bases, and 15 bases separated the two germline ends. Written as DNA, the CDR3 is TGTGCCAGCCAACGGAGAGGCGGTTACAATGAGCAGTTCTTC. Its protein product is CASQRRGGYNEQFF.

The CDR3 sequence is CASYAQGADTEAFF. The CDR3 DNA reads TGCGCCAGTTATGCCCAGGGGGCAGACACTGAAGCTTTCTTT. The rearrangement joins TRBV5-1 to TRBJ1-1, with 8 positions matching TRBD1. The V gene's germline CDR1 is SGHRS and CDR2 YFSETQ. The CDR3 totals 14 residues. After removal of 8 bases from V and 3 bases from J, the junction contained 9 bases not matched to a gene. Looking up the rest from reference TRBV5-1 and TRBJ1-1 gives the full variable domain: KAGVTQTPRYLIKTRGQQVTLSCSPISGHRSVSWYQQTPGQGLQFLFEYFSETQRNKGNFPGRFSGRQFSNSRSEMNVSTLELGDSALYLCASYAQGADTEAFFGQGTRLTVV.

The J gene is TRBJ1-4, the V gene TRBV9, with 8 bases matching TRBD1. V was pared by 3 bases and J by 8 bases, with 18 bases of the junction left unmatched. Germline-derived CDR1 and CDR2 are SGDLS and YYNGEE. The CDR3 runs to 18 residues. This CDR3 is CASSASSARTGIAEKLFF. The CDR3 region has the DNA TGTGCCAGCAGCGCATCTTCAGCTCGGACAGGGATCGCGGAAAAACTGTTTTTT.

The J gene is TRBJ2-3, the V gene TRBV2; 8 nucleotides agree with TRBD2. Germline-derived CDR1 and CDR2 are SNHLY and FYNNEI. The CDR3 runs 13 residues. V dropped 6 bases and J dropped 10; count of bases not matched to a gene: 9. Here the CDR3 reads CASRLGLALPQYF. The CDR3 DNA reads TGTGCCAGCAGACTAGGACTAGCCCTCCCGCAGTATTTT.

CDR3 residues: CASSFSGGGDTQYF. The CDR3 bases are TGCGCCAGCAGCTTTAGCGGGGGGGGCGATACGCAGTATTTT. The genes are TRBV5-1 and TRBJ2-3; 11 bases are shared with TRBD2. V lost 2 bases, J lost 6 bases, and 2 bases stayed unmatched. This CDR3 spans 14 amino acids. From germline, CDR1 is SGHRS and CDR2 YFSETQ.

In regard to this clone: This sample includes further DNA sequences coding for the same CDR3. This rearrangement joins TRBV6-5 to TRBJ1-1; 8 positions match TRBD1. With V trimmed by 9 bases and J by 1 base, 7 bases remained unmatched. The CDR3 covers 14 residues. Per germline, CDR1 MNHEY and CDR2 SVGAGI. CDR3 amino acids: CASSLGQGNTEAFF. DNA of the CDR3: TGTGCCAGTTCTTTAGGACAGGGGAACACTGAAGCTTTCTTT.

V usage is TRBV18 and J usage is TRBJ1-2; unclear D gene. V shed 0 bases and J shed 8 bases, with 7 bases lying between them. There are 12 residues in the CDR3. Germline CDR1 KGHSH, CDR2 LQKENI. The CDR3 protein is CASSPPGEGYTF. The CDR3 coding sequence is TGTGCCAGCTCACCACCGGGCGAAGGCTACACCTTC.

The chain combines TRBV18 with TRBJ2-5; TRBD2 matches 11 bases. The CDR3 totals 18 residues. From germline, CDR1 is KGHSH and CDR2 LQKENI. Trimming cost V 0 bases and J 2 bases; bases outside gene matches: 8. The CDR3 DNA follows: TGTGCCAGCTCACCACCGACAAGCACTAGCGGGGGACAAGAGACCCAGTACTTC. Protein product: CASSPPTSTSGGQETQYF.

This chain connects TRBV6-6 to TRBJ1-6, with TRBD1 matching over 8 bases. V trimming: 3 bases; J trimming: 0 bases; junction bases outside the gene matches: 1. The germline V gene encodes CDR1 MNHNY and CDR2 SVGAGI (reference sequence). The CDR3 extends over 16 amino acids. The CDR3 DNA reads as TGTGCCAGCAGTTATGGACAGGGCTCCTATAATTCACCCCTCCACTTT. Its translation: CASSYGQGSYNSPLHF.